In its sample, the clone carrying this TCR beta chain was seen a few times. The data belong to a study of blood T cell repertoires in COVID-19. The length of the CDR3 is 13 residues. The ends were cut back, 3 bases at V and 8 bases at J, with 13 bases in the middle. Per the germline V gene, CDR1 is DFQATT and CDR2 is SNEGSKA (reference sequence). Clones were sequenced by immunoSEQ multiplex PCR, and TCRdb holds only the in-frame ones, with some missing. The sample contains 100,000 to 150,000 clones, roughly 84% of which appear only once. The TCR was taken from a woman under 40 who had recovered from COVID-19. V gene TRBV20-1 combines with J gene TRBJ1-4; D unclear. The sequencing input was peripheral blood. CDR3 DNA sequence: TGCAGTGCTAGTGGAGACCAAGCGGAAAAACTGTTTTTT. Translating gives CSASGDQAEKLFF.